This entry lists 30 T cell receptor beta chains sequenced from one sample in a study of CD8+ T cells in alopecia areata. Isolated RNA was reverse transcribed into cDNA used as the sequencing template. Only in-frame clones appear in the TCRdb table, and some are missing; sequencing was by immunoSEQ multiplex PCR. The sample contains 200,000 to 250,000 clones, just over 65% of which appear only once. The sample's treatment: oral pan-JAK inhibitor, 5-10 mg twice daily. The sample consisted of CD4+ T cells sorted from blood, taken around week 44, from a patient treated with tofacitinib. The receptors here all came from a human donor with alopecia areata.

The DNA of the CDR3 is TGCGCCAGCAGCCAAGTTTGGGGAAGCAATCAGCCCCAGCATTTT. This encodes CASSQVWGSNQPQHF. The V gene is TRBV4-3, the J gene TRBJ1-5; no firm D call. Per germline, CDR1 LGHNA and CDR2 YSLEER. CDR3 size: 15 residues. The V gene lost 1 base and the J gene lost 1 base, with 8 bases spanning the gap.

The rearrangement links TRBV21-1 to TRBJ2-5; the table's D call, TRBD1, has no DNA check behind it. TRBV21-1 has pseudogene status. The length of the CDR3 is 15 residues. The CDR3 protein is CASSTPDRGQETQYF. The CDR3 coding sequence is TGTGCCAGCAGCACCCCGGACAGAGGACAAGAGACCCAGTACTTC.

The chain is built from TRBV6-6 and TRBJ1-5; no definite D call. V lost 8 bases and J lost 7, with 15 bases in between. Germline assignment: CDR1 MNHNY and CDR2 SVGAGI (reference sequence). This CDR3 is 13 amino acids long. This CDR3 is CASAGGLKQPQHF. The CDR3, as DNA: TGTGCCAGCGCAGGAGGGCTCAAGCAGCCCCAGCATTTT.

The chain has TRBV6-5 and TRBJ1-1; possibly TRBD1 for D (6 bases). Germline V CDR1 and CDR2: MNHEY, SVGAGI. Trimming cost V 3 bases and J 1 base, with 15 bases left between them. There are 16 residues in the CDR3. The CDR3 loop is CASSYPPRGSNTEAFF. CDR3 DNA: TGTGCCAGCAGTTATCCACCCAGGGGCTCGAACACTGAAGCTTTCTTT.

This clone was detected only a few times. V usage is TRBV29-1 and J usage is TRBJ2-7; D is undetermined. The CDR3 is made up of 13 amino acids. Germline lookup yields CDR1 SQVTM and CDR2 ANQGSEA. The ends were cut back, 5 bases at V and 0 bases at J, with 11 bases in the middle. The CDR3 loop is CSVTRPDSYEQYF. CDR3 bases: TGCAGCGTTACTCGTCCTGACTCCTACGAGCAGTACTTC.

This clone was counted between two and nine times. This rearrangement joins TRBV9 to TRBJ1-6; D unresolved. From germline, CDR1 is SGDLS and CDR2 YYNGEE. This CDR3 has 15 residues. Trimming shortened V by 5 bases and J by 6 bases, and 15 bases separated the two germline ends. The CDR3 spells CASSAEGRLNSPLHF. CDR3 nucleotides: TGTGCCAGCAGTGCCGAGGGCCGACTTAATTCACCCCTCCACTTT.

As to this clone: The same CDR3 can be traced to other DNA sequences in this sample. The chain joins TRBV7-9 to TRBJ2-2, with D perhaps being TRBD1 or TRBD2 (5 bases each). Trimming took off 5 bases at V and 2 bases at J, with 12 bases between the two ends. The CDR3 extends over 15 amino acids. CDR1 is SEHNR and CDR2 is FQNEAQ in the germline V gene (reference sequence). In DNA, the CDR3 is TGTGCCAGCAGCCCACTTGGGGGAAACACCGGGGAGCTGTTTTTT. It translates to CASSPLGGNTGELFF. The full variable domain, its missing parts supplied by reference TRBV7-9 and TRBJ2-2, is DTGVSQNPRHKITKRGQNVTFRCDPISEHNRLYWYRQTLGQGPEFLTYFQNEAQLEKSRLLSDRFSAERPKGSFSTLEIQRTEQGDSAMYLCASSPLGGNTGELFFGEGSRLTVL.

The genes are TRBV2 and TRBJ2-2; no definite D call. The V end lost 6 bases, the J end lost 6 bases, and 14 bases lay between the germline ends. The CDR3 totals 14 residues. CDR1 is SNHLY, CDR2 FYNNEI, per germline. The CDR3 coding sequence is TGTGCCAGCAGAGACGACACGTCGGCCGGGGAGCTGTTTTTT. Its translation is CASRDDTSAGELFF.

V is TRBV19 and J is TRBJ2-3, with 10 bases fitting TRBD2. This CDR3 has 18 amino acids. Looked up from germline, CDR1 is LNHDA and CDR2 is SQIVND (reference sequence). Losses at the gene ends were 1 base for V and 6 bases for J; bases not matched to a gene: 13. The CDR3 spells CASSIARLAGAGRDTQYF. DNA for the CDR3: TGTGCCAGTAGTATAGCTCGGCTAGCGGGGGCCGGGCGGGATACGCAGTATTTT.

The chain combines TRBV6-1 with TRBJ1-6; 10 nucleotides agree with TRBD1. V shed 6 bases and J 10 bases; nucleotides not matched to a gene: 9. Germline CDR1 is MNHNS and CDR2 is SASEGT. The CDR3 runs to 15 residues. CDR3 sequence (DNA): TGTGCCAGCAGACAACCGGGACAGGGGATCTCACCCCTCCACTTT. Amino acids: CASRQPGQGISPLHF.

Only a few counts were recorded for this clone. CDR3 loop: CAISAPRTSAGEQFF. The CDR3 nucleotides read TGTGCCATCAGTGCCCCGAGGACTAGCGCGGGCGAGCAGTTCTTC. The chain has TRBV10-3 and TRBJ2-1, with 9 positions matching TRBD2. The CDR3 loop spans 15 amino acids. V gave up 4 bases and J gave up 10 bases; unmatched junction bases: 11. Germline V lookup: CDR1 ENHRY, CDR2 SYGVKD.

V usage is TRBV18 and J usage is TRBJ1-3, with D unclear. Germline CDR1 KGHSH, CDR2 LQKENI. Trimming took 2 bases from V and 4 from J, leaving 6 bases between them. This CDR3 comprises 13 residues. Here the CDR3 reads CASSPRGGNTIYF. CDR3 bases: TGTGCCAGCTCACCAAGAGGAGGAAACACCATATATTTT.

The chain couples TRBV29-1 to TRBJ2-7; D call uncertain. Germline loops: CDR1 SQVTM, CDR2 ANQGSEA. Trimming took 5 bases from V and 0 from J, leaving 11 bases between them. The CDR3 covers 13 residues. CDR3 nucleotide sequence: TGCAGCGTTACTGCAGGAAGCTCCTACGAGCAGTACTTC. Protein sequence: CSVTAGSSYEQYF.

This chain links TRBV15 with TRBJ2-1; 9 bases are a match to TRBD2. V was clipped by 2 bases and J by 0 bases; unmatched bases: 11. This CDR3 has 19 residues. Germline CDR1 is LNHNV and CDR2 is YYDKDF (reference sequence). CDR3 in DNA: TGTGCCACCAGCAGAAAGACGGTTAGCGGGGGACCCTCCTACAATGAGCAGTTCTTC. Its translation is CATSRKTVSGGPSYNEQFF.

The chain joins TRBV29-1 to TRBJ2-2, with a tentative D call TRBD2 (6 bases). V lost 7 bases to trimming and J lost 7 bases, with 13 bases between them. Germline V CDR1 and CDR2: SQVTM, ANQGSEA. The CDR3 loop spans 12 amino acids. The CDR3 reads CSGGLGSGELFF. CDR3 in DNA: TGCAGCGGGGGACTGGGGAGCGGGGAGCTGTTTTTT.

The chain recombines TRBV15 with TRBJ1-2; D perhaps matches TRBD1 (6 bases). The CDR3 sequence is 15 residues long. CDR1 and CDR2 from the germline V gene are LNHNV and YYDKDF (reference sequence). Trimming removed 2 bases at V and 1 base at J, with 11 bases between. The CDR3 DNA is TGTGCCACCAGCAGACAGCAGGGGCTTAACTATGGCTACACCTTC. It is translated as CATSRQQGLNYGYTF.

This clone turned up a few times. J is TRBJ1-6 and V is TRBV25-1; D ambiguous. V was clipped by 2 bases and J by 8 bases, with 4 bases between them. The CDR3 consists of 12 residues. Germline loops: CDR1 MGHDK, CDR2 SYGVNS. The CDR3 protein is CASSELDSPLHF. CDR3 bases: TGTGCCAGCAGTGAACTGGATTCACCCCTCCACTTT.

This clone showed up just once. This chain connects TRBV29-1 to TRBJ1-2; 7 positions match TRBD1. After removal of 6 bases from V and 2 bases from J, the junction contained 9 bases not matched to a gene. From germline, CDR1 is SQVTM and CDR2 ANQGSEA. The CDR3 sequence is 14 residues long. The CDR3 nucleotides read TGCAGCGTCGCGGCTAGACAGGGAAACTATGGCTACACCTTC. The encoded protein is CSVAARQGNYGYTF.

Only a few counts were recorded for this clone. The chain has TRBV16 and TRBJ1-2; unclear D gene. Germline loops: CDR1 KGHSY, CDR2 FQNENV. This CDR3 has 15 residues. Trimming pared 3 bases from V and 1 base from J, leaving 12 bases between. The CDR3 is CASSQYYEGNYGYTF. The CDR3 DNA is TGTGCCAGCAGCCAGTATTACGAGGGTAACTATGGCTACACCTTC.

This chain links TRBV4-3 with TRBJ1-6; 7 nucleotides match TRBD1. V lost 1 base and J lost 7; bases outside the gene matches: 7. Germline CDR1 reads LGHNA; CDR2 reads YSLEER. The CDR3 consists of 16 residues. The DNA of the CDR3 is TGCGCCAGCAGCCAAGCAGGGGGACAGACGAATTCACCCCTCCACTTT. This encodes CASSQAGGQTNSPLHF.

CDR3 region: CSVERGRETEAFF. CDR3 coding DNA: TGCAGCGTTGAAAGGGGGCGGGAGACTGAAGCTTTCTTT. The rearrangement joins TRBV29-1 to TRBJ1-1; TRBD1 matches at 7 bases. The V gene end was trimmed by 2 bases and the J gene end by 5 bases; junction bases not matched to a gene: 5. This CDR3 has 13 amino acids. The germline V gene has CDR1 SQVTM and CDR2 ANQGSEA.

The chain is built from TRBV5-6 and TRBJ2-1; D is possibly TRBD2 (6 bases). Deletions cut 5 bases from V and 0 bases from J, with 6 bases between. The germline gives CDR1 SGHDT, CDR2 YYEEEE. The CDR3 runs 13 residues. The CDR3 coding sequence is TGTGCCAGCAGGGGGGGCTCCTACAATGAGCAGTTCTTC. Translated: CASRGGSYNEQFF.

This chain uses TRBV7-2 with TRBJ2-1; D ambiguous. Per the germline V gene, CDR1 is SGHTA and CDR2 is FQGNSA. The V and J ends lost 3 bases and 8 bases respectively, with 14 bases between them. The CDR3 is made up of 14 amino acids. CDR3 bases: TGTGCCAGCAGCTTGGCGCTAGTTACTGATGAGCAGTTCTTC. This sequence encodes CASSLALVTDEQFF.

The chain is built from TRBV29-1 and TRBJ1-4, with a weak D call TRBD1 (6 bases). V lost 6 bases to trimming and J lost 0 bases, with 17 bases between them. Looked up from germline, CDR1 is SQVTM and CDR2 is ANQGSEA. The CDR3 extends over 16 amino acids. CDR3 DNA sequence: TGCAGCGTGGACCAGGGGAGCGAGGCAACTAATGAAAAACTGTTTTTT. The encoded protein is CSVDQGSEATNEKLFF.

The V call is TRBV7-7, the J call TRBJ2-1, with 11 nucleotides matching TRBD2. Looked up from germline, CDR1 is SSHAT and CDR2 is FNYEAQ (reference sequence). J lost 12 bases, V lost 4 bases, and 5 bases had no gene match. CDR3 length: 13 residues. CDR3 sequence: CASSSIAGGPQFF. DNA for the CDR3: TGTGCCAGCAGCTCGATAGCGGGGGGGCCGCAGTTCTTC.

V usage is TRBV14 and J usage is TRBJ1-5; D not resolved. The germline V gene has CDR1 SGHDN and CDR2 FVKESK. The CDR3 sequence is 12 residues long. V was cut by 0 bases and J by 9 bases, with 6 bases left in between. CDR3 sequence reads: CASSQEGGPQHF. The CDR3 region has the DNA TGTGCCAGCAGCCAAGAGGGTGGGCCCCAGCATTTT. Variable domain in full (rest from reference TRBV14 and TRBJ1-5): EAGVTQFPSHSVIEKGQTVTLRCDPISGHDNLYWYRRVMGKEIKFLLHFVKESKQDESGMPNNRFLAERTGGTYSTLKVQPAELEDSGVYFCASSQEGGPQHFGDGTRLSIL.

This clone appeared a few times. This sequence joins TRBV4-1 and TRBJ1-1; 9 nucleotides agree with TRBD1. The trim removed 3 bases at V and 4 bases at J, leaving 6 bases unmatched. Germline V gene data show CDR1 as MGHRA and CDR2 as YSYEKL. The CDR3 is 15 amino acids. This chain's CDR3 is CASSQTTGGITEAFF. In DNA, the CDR3 is TGCGCCAGCAGCCAGACGACAGGGGGAATCACTGAAGCTTTCTTT.

This chain links TRBV25-1 with TRBJ1-1, with 9 bases aligning to TRBD1. Trimming removed 3 bases from V and 6 bases from J; junction bases left unmatched: 11. The CDR3 spans 16 residues. CDR1 is MGHDK and CDR2 is SYGVNS in the germline V gene. The CDR3 bases are TGTGCCAGCAGTGACCTACCCGGGACAGGGAGCGCTGAAGCTTTCTTT. It translates to CASSDLPGTGSAEAFF.

This chain joins TRBV2 and TRBJ2-5, with D maybe TRBD1 (5 bases). Between the trimmed V and J ends, which lost 6 bases and 1 base, there was a span of 9 bases. This CDR3 is 13 amino acids long. CDR1 and CDR2 (germline): SNHLY, FYNNEI. CDR3 DNA sequence: TGTGCCAGCAGGGCCGACAGCCAAGAGACCCAGTACTTC. Its translation is CASRADSQETQYF.

V usage is TRBV7-2 and J usage is TRBJ2-7, with a weak D call TRBD2 (6 bases). The CDR3 has 15 amino acids. V lost 1 base to trimming and J lost 3 bases, with 13 bases between them. The germline gives CDR1 SGHTA, CDR2 FQGNSA. In nucleotides, the CDR3 is TGTGCCAGCAGCTTAGATGCGAATAGCGGCTACGAGCAGTACTTC. Translated: CASSLDANSGYEQYF.